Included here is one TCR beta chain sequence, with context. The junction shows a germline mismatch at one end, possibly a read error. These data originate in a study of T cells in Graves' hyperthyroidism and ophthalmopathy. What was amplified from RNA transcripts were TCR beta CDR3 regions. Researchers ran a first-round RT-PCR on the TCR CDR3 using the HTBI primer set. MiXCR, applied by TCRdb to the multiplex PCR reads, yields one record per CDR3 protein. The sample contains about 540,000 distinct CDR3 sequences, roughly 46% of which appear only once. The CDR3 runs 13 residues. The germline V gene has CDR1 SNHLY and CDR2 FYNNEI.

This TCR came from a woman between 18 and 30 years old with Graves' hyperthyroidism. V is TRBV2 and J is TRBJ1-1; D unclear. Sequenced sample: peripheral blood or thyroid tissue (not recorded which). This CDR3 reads CASNEDEETEAFF. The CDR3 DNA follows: TGCGCCAGCAATGAAGACGAGGAGACTGAAGCTTTCTTT.